This T cell receptor (beta chain) was captured by sequencing in a study of blood T cell repertoires in COVID-19. Study-wide context: Nucleic acid was either cDNA or gDNA, and it came from T cells, B-cell-depleted T cells, or PBMCs.

The V end lost 2 bases, the J end lost 1 base, and 14 bases lay between the germline ends. Germline values: CDR1 SGHTA, CDR2 FQGTGA. This CDR3 contains 16 residues. The count of this clone is one. Profiling relied on immunoSEQ multiplex PCR, and the TCRdb table lists in-frame clones only, not all of them. Of roughly 160,000 clones listed, approximately 83% are singletons. The sequenced sample was PBMCs or T cells enriched from blood (not recorded which). V gene TRBV7-3 combines with J gene TRBJ1-1; D gene unclear. The TCR was taken from a woman aged 60-70 years who had recovered from COVID-19. As DNA, the CDR3 is TGTGCCAGCAGCTTAGTCGTCCAGAGAGGGAACACTGAAGCTTTCTTT. It translates to CASSLVVQRGNTEAFF.